One T cell receptor beta chain is described in this entry. Its antigen is not identified. This sample is part of a study of cytomegalovirus exposure and HLA in healthy donors. Overall study results and limits: With high specificity and sensitivity, the classifier reportedly diagnosed cytomegalovirus status.

PCR employed 60 Vbeta and 13 Jbeta primers. Only in-frame clones appear in the TCRdb table, and some are missing; sequencing was by immunoSEQ multiplex PCR. The sample lists around 200,000 clones; approximately 86% were seen once. The CDR3 runs to 13 residues. V dropped 6 bases and J dropped 4; count of bases not matched to a gene: 3. CDR1 and CDR2 (germline): MNHNS, SASEGT. Donors showed nominal health when sampled, although they likely had unrecorded immune exposures. The rearrangement uses TRBV6-1 and TRBJ2-7; 10 bases are a match to TRBD1. The specimen was PBMCs. This sequence was found in a woman aged 25 to 45 in good health and CMV-seronegative. The CDR3 bases are TGTGCCAGCAGGGACAGGGGGAAATACGAGCAGTACTTC. Translated: CASRDRGKYEQYF.